The next 14 T cell receptor beta chains were all read from a single sample in a study of blood T cell repertoires in COVID-19. Profiling relied on immunoSEQ multiplex PCR, and the TCRdb table lists in-frame clones only, not all of them. This table has about 240,000 clones, around four fifths appearing once. Sequencing was performed on peripheral blood. These receptors were obtained from a woman aged 60-75 years with active or convalescent COVID-19.

The genes are TRBV12-3 or TRBV12-4 and TRBJ2-5; 7 bases fit TRBD1. The V gene end was trimmed by 6 bases and the J gene end by 5 bases; junction bases not matched to a gene: 6. The CDR3 loop spans 13 amino acids. DNA of the CDR3: TGTGCCAGCAGGCGAGGGGGCGGGGAGACCCAGTACTTC. Translated, it gives CASRRGGGETQYF.

The chain is built from TRBV15 and TRBJ2-1; 10 bases agree with TRBD1. The CDR3 contains 16 residues. The ends lost 5 bases at V and 2 bases at J; junction bases unmatched: 6. In germline, CDR1 is LNHNV, CDR2 YYDKDF (reference sequence). The CDR3 bases are TGTGCCACCAGCGGTCCGGGACAGGGGACCTACAATGAGCAGTTCTTC. Translation: CATSGPGQGTYNEQFF.

This rearrangement joins TRBV29-1 to TRBJ1-1, with no clear D. The CDR3 is 13 amino acids. The V gene lost 1 base and the J gene lost 1 base, with 7 bases spanning the gap. Germline-derived CDR1 and CDR2 are SQVTM and ANQGSEA. The CDR3 is CSVEAPQNTEAFF. CDR3 in DNA: TGCAGCGTTGAAGCCCCCCAGAACACTGAAGCTTTCTTT.

This clone was counted a few times. J is TRBJ2-1 and V is TRBV27; D unclear. The CDR3 spans 13 residues. The V gene's germline CDR1 is MNHEY and CDR2 SMNVEV (reference sequence). V gave up 5 bases and J gave up 12 bases, with 17 bases separating them. CDR3 DNA: TGTGCCAGCAGTCCTCTGAGGTCTGTTGGGCAGTTCTTC. Its translation: CASSPLRSVGQFF.

This rearrangement joins TRBV6-2 or TRBV6-3 to TRBJ2-7, with TRBD1 matching 12 bases. Germline loops: CDR1 MNHEY, CDR2 SVGEGT. The trim removed 4 bases at V and 7 bases at J, leaving 8 bases unmatched. This CDR3 contains 15 residues. CDR3: CASSSGTGGPREQYF. In nucleotides, the CDR3 is TGTGCCAGCAGTTCCGGGACAGGGGGCCCGAGAGAGCAGTACTTC.

The chain employs TRBV5-1 and TRBJ2-1; 8 bases match TRBD1. Germline V gives CDR1 SGHRS, CDR2 YFSETQ. The CDR3 totals 14 residues. Germline trimming cut 4 bases from V and 8 bases from J; bases unmatched to any gene: 8. The CDR3 reads CASSRRTGLDEQFF. In DNA, the CDR3 is TGCGCCAGCAGCCGCCGGACAGGGTTGGATGAGCAGTTCTTC.

A single count supports this clone. DNA for the CDR3: TGTGCTAGTGGTCCCACCTACACAGATACGCAGTATTTT. It encodes CASGPTYTDTQYF. This chain uses TRBV12-5 with TRBJ2-3, with D unresolved. The CDR3 extends over 13 amino acids. Germline CDR1 and CDR2: LGHNT and FRNRAP. Trimming pared 5 bases from V and 2 bases from J, leaving 8 bases between.

The genes are TRBV9 and TRBJ1-2; TRBD1 matches 7 bases. This CDR3 has 13 amino acids. Germline CDR1 SGDLS, CDR2 YYNGEE. The ends lost 3 bases at V and 4 bases at J; junction bases unmatched: 3. CDR3: CASSAGQIYGYTF. CDR3 sequence (DNA): TGTGCCAGCAGCGCGGGACAGATCTATGGCTACACCTTC. The full variable domain, its missing parts supplied by reference TRBV9 and TRBJ1-2, is DSGVTQTPKHLITATGQRVTLRCSPRSGDLSVYWYQQSLDQGLQFLIQYYNGEERAKGNILERFSAQQFPDLHSELNLSSLELGDSALYFCASSAGQIYGYTFGSGTRLTVV.

This rearrangement joins TRBV14 to TRBJ1-1, with 8 bases aligning to TRBD1. Trimming at V came to 4 bases and at J to 2 bases, leaving 6 bases not matched to a gene. The CDR3 consists of 15 residues. CDR1 and CDR2 from the germline V gene are SGHDN and FVKESK. CDR3 amino acids: CASSRIQGGNTEAFF. The CDR3, as DNA: TGTGCCAGCAGCCGAATACAGGGGGGAAACACTGAAGCTTTCTTT.

V and J are TRBV29-1 and TRBJ2-5; the match to TRBD2 covers 8 bases. This CDR3 has 13 residues. The V segment lost 3 bases and the J segment 5 bases; nucleotides outside the gene matches: 5. Germline V gives CDR1 SQVTM, CDR2 ANQGSEA. Here the CDR3 reads CSVDRGGRETQYF. In DNA form, the CDR3 reads TGCAGCGTTGACCGGGGGGGCAGGGAGACCCAGTACTTC.

The CDR3 DNA reads as TGTGCCAGCAGCCCCATGGCAGGAGGGTTCTACGAGCAGTACTTC. Protein sequence: CASSPMAGGFYEQYF. The chain employs TRBV11-2 and TRBJ2-7, with D perhaps matching TRBD2 (6 bases). The V and J ends lost 5 bases and 3 bases respectively, with 17 bases between them. Germline CDR1 and CDR2: SGHAT and FQNNGV. This CDR3 contains 15 residues.

This CDR3 is CASSLSRGADTQYF. The CDR3 DNA reads TGTGCCAGCAGTTTATCTCGGGGGGCAGATACGCAGTATTTT. The chain links TRBV27 to TRBJ2-3, with 7 bases identical to TRBD2. The germline V gene has CDR1 MNHEY and CDR2 SMNVEV (reference sequence). The junction had 1 base not matched to a gene; V was cut back by 0 bases and J by 4 bases. CDR3 length: 14 residues.

The V gene is TRBV2, the J gene TRBJ2-5; D is perhaps TRBD1 (5 bases). Germline CDR1 is SNHLY and CDR2 is FYNNEI. CDR3 length equals 13 residues. Trimming took off 8 bases at V and 3 bases at J, with 13 bases between the two ends. CDR3 bases: TGTGCCAGCTCTCAGGGCCAGGAAGAGACCCAGTACTTC. Encoded protein: CASSQGQEETQYF.

This chain uses TRBV6-1 with TRBJ2-3; 10 nucleotides match TRBD2. Germline V CDR1 and CDR2: MNHNS, SASEGT. V trimming: 0 bases; J trimming: 0 bases; junction bases outside the gene matches: 3. This CDR3 comprises 17 residues. The CDR3 reads CASSEASLAGSTDTQYF. CDR3 nucleotide sequence: TGTGCCAGCAGTGAAGCGTCACTAGCGGGGAGCACAGATACGCAGTATTTT.